This paragraph covers one T cell receptor beta chain sequence. Splitting of CD4+ cells produced CD45RA+ naive and CD45RA-negative memory subsets. The CDR3 is made up of 21 amino acids. When replicate PCRs were run on sorted subsets, they used around 0.2 ug DNA, 30,000 to 35,000 T cell genomes. As handled by the study authors: Filtering differed because ImmunoSEQ produced junction-only sequences that carried no quality scores. Produced via immunoSEQ multiplex PCR; TCRdb's table is partial and in-frame only. The DNA was the basis for D and trimming; V, J and clone size are from that table. The sample records under 600,000 clones, 90% to 96% being singletons. The source of the sample is a study of shared clonotypes between healthy human individuals. Study background: Each donor had three CD4 naive, three CD4 memory, two CD8 naive and one CD8 memory plate.

This receptor was obtained from a woman under 40 in good health. The chain links TRBV21-1 to TRBJ1-5; the DNA was not compared with TRBD1, the D call given in the table. TRBV21-1 is a listed pseudogene. The sequencing input was naive CD4+ T cells sorted from blood. Subset: CD45RA+ positively selected. This CDR3 is CASSTSADNRGLAVSNQPQHF. For the CDR3, the DNA is TGTGCCAGCAGCACCTCGGCCGATAACAGGGGCCTCGCGGTAAGTAATCAGCCCCAGCATTTT.